The 8 T cell receptor beta chains presented below share a single source sample, sequenced in a study of cytomegalovirus exposure and HLA in healthy donors. The PCR ran on 60 Vbeta and 13 Jbeta primers. Clones were read by immunoSEQ multiplex PCR, and TCRdb kept only the in-frame ones, dropping some. There are around 150,000 clones in the sample; around 80% occur only once, and about 9.9% lies in the top ten. Sequencing used PBMCs. Receptor source: a man between 18 and 29 years old in good health and CMV-seropositive.

The gene calls are TRBV7-9 and TRBJ2-7; TRBD1 agrees at 9 bases. CDR1 SEHNR and CDR2 FQNEAQ come from the germline V gene (reference sequence). The J segment lost 6 bases and the V segment lost 7 bases, leaving 13 bases of the junction unmatched. This CDR3 has 15 amino acids. The CDR3 nucleotides read TGTGCCAGCACCCGAACCGGGACAGGGTCCCTCGAGCAGTACTTC. Translated: CASTRTGTGSLEQYF.

The chain recombines TRBV7-6 with TRBJ1-2; maybe TRBD1 (5 bases). CDR1 and CDR2 (germline): SGHVS, FNYEAQ. The CDR3 totals 17 residues. Trimming removed 5 bases at V and 6 bases at J, with 25 bases between. The DNA of the CDR3 is TGTGCCAGCAGCCTGCGGGACGACTATCGCCAACCAGATGGCTACACCTTC. Translating gives CASSLRDDYRQPDGYTF. The full variable domain, rest sourced from reference TRBV7-6 and TRBJ1-2, is GAGVSQSPRYKVTKRGQDVALRCDPISGHVSLYWYRQALGQGPEFLTYFNYEAQQDKSGLPNDRFSAERPEGSISTLTIQRTEQRDSAMYRCASSLRDDYRQPDGYTFGSGTRLTVV.

The chain couples TRBV7-9 to TRBJ1-6; D perhaps matches TRBD1 (5 bases). Per the germline V gene, CDR1 is SEHNR and CDR2 is FQNEAQ (reference sequence). The CDR3 runs 15 residues. V was cut by 7 bases and J by 10 bases, with 20 bases left in between. Here the CDR3 reads CASTRGEGSKSPLHF. CDR3 nucleotides: TGTGCCAGCACCCGGGGGGAGGGTTCTAAATCACCCCTCCACTTT.

V gene TRBV4-2 combines with J gene TRBJ2-5, with TRBD2 matching 8 bases. The J call could be wrong; TRBJ2-7 is a better fit for the DNA end. The CDR3 is made up of 16 amino acids. CDR1 LGHNA and CDR2 YNFKEQ come from the germline V gene. The DNA of the CDR3 is TGTGCCAGCAGCCTAGGGAAAGCGGGAGCATCCTACGAGCAGTACTTC. This codes for CASSLGKAGASYEQYF.

This clone was seen only once. The chain employs TRBV5-6 and TRBJ2-2, with TRBD2 matching 9 bases. Losses at the gene ends were 0 bases for V and 6 bases for J; bases not matched to a gene: 6. The V gene's germline CDR1 is SGHDT and CDR2 YYEEEE. This CDR3 is built from 16 residues. CDR3 region: CASSLEWAGGPGELFF. CDR3 DNA: TGTGCCAGCAGCTTGGAATGGGCGGGGGGGCCCGGGGAGCTGTTTTTT.

The chain links TRBV19 to TRBJ1-5; 8 bases match TRBD1. The ends lost 5 bases at V and 2 bases at J; junction bases unmatched: 5. Germline V gene data show CDR1 as LNHDA and CDR2 as SQIVND (reference sequence). This CDR3 region has 15 residues. The CDR3 coding sequence is TGTGCCAGTAGTCTCCTGGACAGGGGCAATCAGCCCCAGCATTTT. It is translated as CASSLLDRGNQPQHF.

This chain links TRBV6-6 with TRBJ1-6; perhaps TRBD1 as D (5 bases). From germline, CDR1 is MNHNY and CDR2 SVGAGI (reference sequence). V shed 3 bases and J shed 8 bases, with 11 bases lying between them. This CDR3 region has 14 residues. The DNA for the CDR3 is TGTGCCAGCAGTTATTCCGGGGGTGATTCACCCCTCCACTTT. It encodes CASSYSGGDSPLHF.

This clone was detected once. V and J are TRBV6-6 and TRBJ1-4; 9 nucleotides line up with TRBD1. The CDR3 is made up of 15 amino acids. The germline CDR1 and CDR2 sequences are MNHNY and SVGAGI (reference sequence). After removal of 6 bases from V and 7 bases from J, the junction contained 9 bases not matched to a gene. The CDR3 bases are TGTGCCAGCAGAGACACCGGGACAGGGAGTGAAAAACTGTTTTTT. Its translation: CASRDTGTGSEKLFF.